Below are 22 T cell receptor beta chains sequenced from a single sample in a study of T-cell memory formation after mild COVID-19. TCRdb re-called the 5' RACE reads with MiXCR, one entry per CDR3 protein. The sample yields under 300,000 distinct CDR3 sequences, under 20% seen once. The sample comprised PBMCs or a T cell subset sorted from them (not recorded which). The receptors stem from a man between 18 and 35 years old who had mild COVID-19 (a few samples of this study predate the infection). Cell type and time point are not known.

This clonotype was seen many times. V is TRBV12-3 or TRBV12-4 and J is TRBJ1-1, with a possible D match to TRBD1 (5 bases). The CDR3 covers 13 residues. Trimming removed 5 bases at V and 1 base at J, with 8 bases between. Here the CDR3 reads CASSPQGNTEAFF. The CDR3 coding sequence is TGTGCCAGCAGTCCCCAGGGGAACACTGAAGCTTTCTTT.

This clonotype came up a few times. The V and J genes are TRBV7-2 and TRBJ2-3; D perhaps matches TRBD2 (5 bases). The CDR3 is 15 amino acids. V was shortened by 3 bases and J by 2 bases, with 12 bases between the two germline ends. Germline assignment: CDR1 SGHTA and CDR2 FQGNSA. CDR3 amino acids: CASSFPGVATDTQYF. DNA for the CDR3: TGTGCCAGCAGCTTTCCCGGGGTAGCCACAGATACGCAGTATTTT.

The chain has TRBV4-3 and TRBJ2-2; tentatively, D is TRBD1 or TRBD2 (5 bases each). Between the trimmed V and J ends, which lost 0 bases and 7 bases, there was a span of 21 bases. This CDR3 contains 18 residues. Looked up from germline, CDR1 is LGHNA and CDR2 is YSLEER. The CDR3 region is CASSQDLIPRGAIGELFF. The CDR3 bases are TGCGCCAGCAGCCAAGATTTGATCCCTCGAGGGGCGATCGGGGAGCTGTTTTTT.

The J gene is TRBJ2-6, the V gene TRBV20-1; no reliable D call. V lost 0 bases and J lost 1, with 7 bases in between. This CDR3 spans 15 amino acids. Germline-derived CDR1 and CDR2 are DFQATT and SNEGSKA (reference sequence). Here the CDR3 DNA reads TGCAGTGCTAGAGATATTTCTTCTGGGGCCAACGTCCTGACTTTC. Its protein product is CSARDISSGANVLTF.

This clonotype was observed many times. V is TRBV5-1 and J is TRBJ1-5, with TRBD1 matching 9 bases. There are 15 residues in the CDR3. The V and J ends lost 2 bases and 4 bases, in that order; junction bases with no gene match: 4. The V gene's germline CDR1 is SGHRS and CDR2 YFSETQ. The CDR3 bases are TGCGCCAGCAGCTTCGGGGACAGGGCAAATCAGCCCCAGCATTTT. It codes for CASSFGDRANQPQHF.

The V call is TRBV10-3, the J call TRBJ2-7, with TRBD2 matching over 7 bases. The CDR3 consists of 15 residues. V lost 0 bases, J lost 4 bases, and 6 bases stayed unmatched. Germline-derived CDR1 and CDR2 are ENHRY and SYGVKD. CDR3 loop: CAISESSGGGYEQYF. The CDR3 nucleotides are TGTGCCATCAGTGAGTCCTCAGGCGGGGGATACGAGCAGTACTTC.

At least ten counts were recorded for this clonotype. This rearrangement joins TRBV9 to TRBJ2-3; 9 nucleotides align to TRBD1. From germline, CDR1 is SGDLS and CDR2 YYNGEE. J lost 2 bases, V lost 4 bases, and 5 bases had no gene match. The CDR3 spans 15 residues. As DNA, the CDR3 is TGTGCCAGCAGCCTCCGGGACAGGGTCACAGATACGCAGTATTTT. Amino acids: CASSLRDRVTDTQYF.

This clonotype was seen a handful of times. V gene TRBV6-2 or TRBV6-3 combines with J gene TRBJ1-5; possible D gene TRBD1, 6 bases. From germline, CDR1 is MNHEY and CDR2 SVGEGT. This CDR3 contains 15 residues. Trimming left V 4 bases short and J 1 base short, with 11 bases between. The CDR3 bases are TGTGCCAGCAGTTCCCAACAGGGCAGCAATCAGCCCCAGCATTTT. This gives the protein CASSSQQGSNQPQHF.

This clonotype was recorded a few times. V and J are TRBV7-9 and TRBJ1-1; 9 nucleotides line up with TRBD1. Trimming at V came to 5 bases and at J to 0 bases, leaving 10 bases not matched to a gene. The V gene's germline CDR1 is SEHNR and CDR2 FQNEAQ (reference sequence). The CDR3 extends over 17 amino acids. The chain's CDR3 is CASSIWTGETMNTEAFF. For the CDR3, the DNA is TGTGCCAGCAGCATCTGGACAGGGGAAACGATGAACACTGAAGCTTTCTTT.

The table lists this clonotype with a few counts. The rearrangement uses TRBV6-5 and TRBJ1-2; TRBD1 matches at 7 bases. The CDR3 totals 12 residues. J lost 5 bases, V lost 5 bases, and 2 bases had no gene match. Germline V gives CDR1 MNHEY, CDR2 SVGAGI. The CDR3 DNA reads TGTGCCAGCAGTCAGGGACAGTATGGCTACACCTTC. This encodes CASSQGQYGYTF.

V gene TRBV12-3 or TRBV12-4 combines with J gene TRBJ2-7, with TRBD2 as a possible D gene (6 bases). Deletions cut 7 bases from V and 3 bases from J, with 13 bases between. The CDR3 is made up of 13 amino acids. CDR3 bases: TGTGCCAGCACCGCGGGACTCAGCTACGAGCAGTACGTC. Translating it yields CASTAGLSYEQYV.

Only a few counts were recorded for this clonotype. This chain links TRBV4-3 with TRBJ2-1; TRBD1 aligns across 7 bases. The CDR3 is made up of 16 amino acids. The J segment lost 4 bases and the V segment lost 4 bases, leaving 10 bases of the junction unmatched. Germline lookup yields CDR1 LGHNA and CDR2 YSLEER. The CDR3 loop is CASSRQDRRRYNEQFF. CDR3 in DNA: TGCGCCAGCAGCCGCCAGGACAGGCGTAGATACAATGAGCAGTTCTTC.

This clonotype was seen a few times. This rearrangement joins TRBV9 to TRBJ2-3, with D perhaps TRBD2 (5 bases). The CDR3 runs to 14 residues. Trimming cost V 3 bases and J 4 bases, with 12 bases left between them. Germline loops: CDR1 SGDLS, CDR2 YYNGEE. The CDR3 coding sequence is TGTGCCAGCAGCGCAGACCTGGGAGCAGATACGCAGTATTTT. Encoded protein: CASSADLGADTQYF.

The chain links TRBV5-1 to TRBJ2-1; 7 nucleotides line up with TRBD1. The germline V gene encodes CDR1 SGHRS and CDR2 YFSETQ. The CDR3 totals 16 residues. Losses at the gene ends were 2 bases for V and 2 bases for J; bases not matched to a gene: 7. The CDR3, as DNA: TGCGCCAGCAGCTTCCGATTCGGGACAGCCTACAATGAGCAGTTCTTC. Translation: CASSFRFGTAYNEQFF.

The chain carries TRBV19 and TRBJ2-3, with TRBD2 matching 14 bases. The CDR3 totals 19 residues. The germline CDR1 and CDR2 sequences are LNHDA and SQIVND (reference sequence). V gave up 5 bases and J gave up 2 bases; unmatched junction bases: 12. The CDR3 sequence: CASSVTGTSGGADTDTQYF. The CDR3 region has the DNA TGTGCCAGTAGTGTCACCGGGACTAGCGGGGGAGCTGACACAGATACGCAGTATTTT.

About this clonotype itself: Its ends do not fully match the called genes, so a read error is possible. J is TRBJ1-2 and V is TRBV4-1; tentative D call: TRBD1 (5 bases). The CDR3 loop spans 11 amino acids. Germline CDR1 reads MGHRA; CDR2 reads YSYEKL. CDR3 sequence (DNA): TGCGCCAGCAGCCAGATGATGGGACTGAGCTTC. Translated, it gives CASSQMMGLSF.

The gene calls are TRBV20-1 and TRBJ2-1, with TRBD2 as a possible D gene (7 bases). The CDR3 runs to 14 residues. Trimming shortened V by 4 bases and J by 2 bases, and 12 bases separated the two germline ends. Germline CDR1 and CDR2: DFQATT and SNEGSKA (reference sequence). DNA for the CDR3: TGCAGTGCTAAGGGGGGGCCCGCCTACAATGAGCAGTTCTTC. It is translated as CSAKGGPAYNEQFF.

The V call is TRBV5-1, the J call TRBJ1-2, with 7 bases identical to TRBD1. With 2 bases clipped from V and 6 bases from J, the junction kept 7 bases outside the gene matches. The CDR3 sequence is 14 residues long. CDR1 is SGHRS, CDR2 YFSETQ, per germline. The chain's CDR3 is CASSFGQVEDGYTF. DNA of the CDR3: TGCGCCAGCAGCTTCGGACAGGTGGAAGATGGCTACACCTTC.

V gene TRBV24-1 combines with J gene TRBJ2-3; D is possibly TRBD1 or TRBD2 (6 bases each). CDR3 length: 16 amino acids. With 4 bases removed from V and 1 base from J, the gap between germline ends came to 14 bases. Germline CDR1 is KGHDR and CDR2 is SFDVKD. CDR3 protein: CATSDYPGAGTDTQYF. The CDR3 bases are TGTGCCACCAGTGACTACCCGGGGGCCGGCACAGATACGCAGTATTTT.

The chain has TRBV28 and TRBJ1-2; no clear D. Between the trimmed V and J ends, which lost 5 bases and 5 bases, there was a span of 9 bases. CDR3 length: 12 residues. Germline V gives CDR1 MDHEN, CDR2 SYDVKM. The CDR3 reads CASSRRGYGYTF. The CDR3 nucleotides read TGTGCCAGCAGTCGGCGGGGTTATGGCTACACCTTC.

V usage is TRBV3-1 and J usage is TRBJ1-1; possible D gene TRBD1, 5 bases. The CDR3 is made up of 14 amino acids. Trimming took 4 bases from V and 1 from J, leaving 10 bases between them. Per the germline V gene, CDR1 is LGHDT and CDR2 is YNNKEL (reference sequence). The CDR3 nucleotides read TGTGCCAGCAGCCTCTTGGGGGGGAACACTGAAGCTTTCTTT. Protein: CASSLLGGNTEAFF. The whole variable domain, remainder taken from reference TRBV3-1 and TRBJ1-1, is DTAVSQTPKYLVTQMGNDKSIKCEQNLGHDTMYWYKQDSKKFLKIMFSYNNKELIINETVPNRFSPKSPDKAHLNLHINSLELGDSAVYFCASSLLGGNTEAFFGQGTRLTVV.

J is TRBJ2-3 and V is TRBV5-1; perhaps TRBD1 as D (6 bases). The CDR3 runs 17 residues. Trimming removed 0 bases at V and 2 bases at J, with 16 bases between. Germline CDR1 and CDR2: SGHRS and YFSETQ. The CDR3 is CASSLGYRESDTDTQYF. DNA for the CDR3: TGCGCCAGCAGCTTGGGCTACAGGGAGTCGGACACAGATACGCAGTATTTT.